This T cell receptor (beta chain) came from a study of cytomegalovirus exposure and HLA in healthy donors. Study findings and constraints: Beyond CMV serostatus, there was no information to go on about immune exposure. Data from an earlier analysis indicated that most TCR beta V segments were productive either about 87% or about 30% of the time. In a later analysis, donors in an Asian-associated ancestry cluster reportedly had fewer N-insertions in productive TCRs than the cohort mean. The listing of fewer than 200 TCR beta chains classed them as cytomegalovirus-associated.

For this clone: Its cognate antigen is unknown.

A multiplex PCR was run with 60 Vbeta primers and 13 Jbeta primers. The protocol was immunoSEQ multiplex PCR, while the TCRdb copy is restricted to in-frame clones and leaves out a portion. The sample holds 200,000 to 250,000 clones, more than 75% seen once. Per germline, CDR1 MNHNS and CDR2 SASEGT. J was trimmed by 3 bases and V by 3 bases; bases with no gene match: 3. The CDR3 sequence is 15 residues long. The receptor was isolated from a human donor in good health. Sequencing was done on a sample of PBMCs. The rearrangement uses TRBV6-1 and TRBJ2-3; 10 nucleotides align to TRBD1. CDR3 sequence reads: CASSDAGQGTDTQYF. For the CDR3, the DNA is TGTGCCAGCAGTGATGCGGGACAGGGGACAGATACGCAGTATTTT.